This T cell receptor (beta chain) was documented in a study of shared T cell receptors in the human thymus. Using immunoSEQ multiplex PCR, the repertoire was profiled, and TCRdb retains in-frame clones only, with some absent. The table has 500,000 to 750,000 clones, 88% seen once; the top ten hold about 0.01%. Germline CDR1 and CDR2: MDHEN and SYDVKM. V lost 3 bases and J lost 6, with 6 bases in between. This CDR3 spans 12 amino acids. The data were also submitted as part of a second study, on human thymus T cells. In that study: From resections taken during corrective heart surgery, the thymus tissue was obtained.

Sequenced input: thymocytes. The sequence was obtained from a boy less than two years old with a congenital heart defect. The V call is TRBV28, the J call TRBJ1-5; D is undetermined. CDR3 loop: CASSFGFQPQHF. The CDR3 DNA follows: TGTGCCAGCAGTTTTGGCTTTCAGCCCCAGCATTTT.